The present entry profiles one TCR beta chain with its context. Its antigen is currently unknown. The same CDR3 also results from other DNA sequences found in this sample. TCRdb keeps only in-frame clones here, not all; method: immunoSEQ multiplex PCR. The repertoire holds tens of thousands of clones, approximately 94% seen once, with approximately 0.19% in the top ten. The CDR3 is 14 amino acids. V lost 0 bases, J lost 5 bases, and 11 bases lay in between. In germline, CDR1 is SGDLS, CDR2 YYNGEE. These data originate in a study of graft-versus-host responses after intestinal transplantation. Study-wide findings and caveats: Recipient-marrow GvH clones were detected, some having first appeared in ileum or blood. Where graft-donor T cell macrochimerism was present, patients had high graft-versus-host to host-versus-graft clonal ratios in allografts.

V is TRBV9 and J is TRBJ1-2; tentative D call: TRBD1 (5 bases). The sequence was collected from a human donor who was the organ donor for an intestinal transplant. The sequencing used unstimulated CD4+ T cells sorted from spleen or lymph node cells, collected before transplant. The CDR3 spells CASSVAREGYGYTF. The DNA for the CDR3 is TGTGCCAGCAGCGTAGCCAGGGAGGGATATGGCTACACCTTC.